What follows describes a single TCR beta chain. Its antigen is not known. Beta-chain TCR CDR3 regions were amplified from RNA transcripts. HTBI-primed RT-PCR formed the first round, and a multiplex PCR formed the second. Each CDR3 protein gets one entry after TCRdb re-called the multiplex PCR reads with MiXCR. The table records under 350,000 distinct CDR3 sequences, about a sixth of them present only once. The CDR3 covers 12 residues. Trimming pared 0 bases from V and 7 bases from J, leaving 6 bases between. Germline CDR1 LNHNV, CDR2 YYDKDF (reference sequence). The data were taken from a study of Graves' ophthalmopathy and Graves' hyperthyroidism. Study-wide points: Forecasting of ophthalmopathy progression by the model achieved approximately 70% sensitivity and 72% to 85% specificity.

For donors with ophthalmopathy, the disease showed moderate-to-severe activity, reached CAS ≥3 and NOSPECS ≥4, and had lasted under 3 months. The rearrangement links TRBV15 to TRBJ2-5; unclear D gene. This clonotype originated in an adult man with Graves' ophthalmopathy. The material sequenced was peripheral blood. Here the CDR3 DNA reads TGTGCCACCAGCAGAGATGGCGCGACCCAGTACTTC. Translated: CATSRDGATQYF.